This TCR beta chain came from a study of shared clonotypes between healthy human individuals. Study-level results: Clonotype sharing among donors likely depends on sequencing depth.

The CDR3 length is 16 residues. Trimming removed 2 bases from V and 1 base from J, with 15 bases in between. Per the germline V gene, CDR1 is SGHNT and CDR2 is YYREEE (reference sequence). The authors ran the assay at deep level. Once extracted for a subset, genomic DNA was divided evenly among several immunoSEQ plates. Sequencing used immunoSEQ multiplex PCR; TCRdb keeps in-frame clones, though not all of them. The table has about 1.1 million clones, approximately 80% seen once. As to this clone: Its antigen is not identified.

V is TRBV5-4 and J is TRBJ2-5; maybe TRBD2 (6 bases). The specimen sequenced was memory CD4+ T cells from PBMCs. Subset described: CD45RA-negative fraction. This sequence was found in a man aged 18 to 30 in good health. Some clones in this sample may be carry-over from other donors' samples. Here the CDR3 reads CASSLGAGEGQETQYF. The CDR3 bases are TGTGCCAGCAGCTTAGGAGCGGGCGAAGGCCAAGAGACCCAGTACTTC.